The sequence of this T cell receptor beta chain was determined in a study of T cell responses to AZD1222 COVID-19 vaccine (dated by TCRdb to the early 2020s). A note on the overall study: TCR sequencing was performed for 230 to 250 trial participants, of whom about 200 were given two doses of AZD1222 and some 25 were given two doses of MenACWY control vaccine. Trial participants were enrolled by age into subgroups of 18-55, 56-69 and 70-plus years, and about 150, 27 and 61 TCR-sequenced participants, respectively, were included in these subgroups.

The label giving this sample's time point can be read as: baseline before first vaccination. The sample's treatment or condition, from its label and the paper: meningococcal conjugate vaccine given as trial control. Vaccinee samples were obtained from the UK trials COV001 and COV002, which included a single-blind randomized controlled phase 2/3 trial of AZD1222 (ChAdOx1 nCoV-19) in healthy adults. For TCRbeta chain sequencing, PBMC samples from trial participants were taken at day 0 and at day 28 after the second dose. The investigation overall reported the following: No day 14 peak-response samples were available, so repertoires were characterized only after the peak T cell response. Nearly half of unique spike-specific TCRs reportedly recognized epitopes outside regions mutated in the B.1.351 and B.1.1.7 variants. The 56-69-year group was small, and its depth increase did not reach significance, likely because of low power. Vaccine-associated CD4 TCRs spanned the whole spike protein, with dominant responses in regions 160-218 and 743-854. Participants were mostly white British and included more females than males, and it was suggested by the authors that clonal diversity may have been underestimated. After two AZD1222 doses, spike-specific TCR breadth and depth were significantly higher than at day 0 and than in MenACWY recipients. Conclusions about previously exposed vaccinees were limited because only six or seven AZD1222 recipients were SARS-CoV-2 seropositive at baseline.

The CDR3 regions of human TCRbeta chains were subjected to immunosequencing. The paper's processing steps were these. TCRs in the repertoires were compared against a reference library of SARS-CoV-2-specific TCRs that had been generated with the MIRA antigen-specificity platform. Breadth was defined as the fraction of unique TCRs that were SARS-CoV-2-associated. Depth was defined as the fraction of total T cells that were SARS-CoV-2-associated. Each spike-specific TCR was assigned to its reactive spike region and to a CD4 or CD8 class using the MIRA data. Log10-transformed breadth and depth values were compared by one-way ANOVA with Sidak's multiple comparisons tests. TCRdb re-hosts the immuneACCESS table, in-frame sequences only. Its copies lack some clones; in the studies checked, an unresolved V gene accounts for under half of them, and the cause for the rest is not known. V and J calls and clone size come straight from that table; D and trimming were deduced from the DNA. The sample table records under 150,000 clones; 75% to 85% of these occur just once. The ten largest clones add up to over 4% of the sample.

Notes on this clone: Its recognized antigen is unknown. No much larger clone is present one base from it, and per-base qualities are unavailable.

From cysteine to phenylalanine, the CDR3 is 15 amino acids long. Only the CDR3 DNA stays, 45 bases, in frame from base 1. Sequences SEHNR (CDR1) and FQNEAQ (CDR2) are obtained from the germline V gene (reference sequence). V loses 5 bases of germline sequence and J loses 4 bases, and the interval between the two ends is 17 bases. This receptor was obtained from an adult in good health. The chain is encoded by TRBV7-9 joined to TRBJ1-2; the D gene is not confidently resolved. The source was peripheral blood, collected on day 0 of MenACWY control vaccination. The CDR3 reads CASSRPLDEGYGYTF. The sequenced DNA is TGTGCCAGCAGCCGGCCCTTGGATGAAGGCTATGGCTACACCTTC.